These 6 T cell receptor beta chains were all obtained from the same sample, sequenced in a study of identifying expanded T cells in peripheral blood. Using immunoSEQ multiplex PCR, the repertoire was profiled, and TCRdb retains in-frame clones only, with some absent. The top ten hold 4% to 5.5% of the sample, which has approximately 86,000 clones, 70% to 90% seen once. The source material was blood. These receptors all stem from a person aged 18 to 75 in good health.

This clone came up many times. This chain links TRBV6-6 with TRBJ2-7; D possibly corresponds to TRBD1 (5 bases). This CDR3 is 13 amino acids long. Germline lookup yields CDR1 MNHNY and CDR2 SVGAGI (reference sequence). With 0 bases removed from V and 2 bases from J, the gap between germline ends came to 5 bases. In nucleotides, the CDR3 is TGTGCCAGCAGTTACTCGGACACCTACGAGCAGTACTTC. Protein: CASSYSDTYEQYF.

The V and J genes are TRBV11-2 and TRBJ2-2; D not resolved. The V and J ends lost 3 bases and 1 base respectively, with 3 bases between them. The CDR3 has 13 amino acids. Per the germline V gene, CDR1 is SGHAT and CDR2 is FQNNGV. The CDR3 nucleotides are TGTGCCAGCAGCTTGGAGAACACCGGGGAGCTGTTTTTT. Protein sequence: CASSLENTGELFF. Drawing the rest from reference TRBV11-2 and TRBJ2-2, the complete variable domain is EAGVAQSPRYKIIEKRQSVAFWCNPISGHATLYWYQQILGQGPKLLIQFQNNGVVDDSQLPKDRFSAERLKGVDSTLKIQPAKLEDSAVYLCASSLENTGELFFGEGSRLTVL.

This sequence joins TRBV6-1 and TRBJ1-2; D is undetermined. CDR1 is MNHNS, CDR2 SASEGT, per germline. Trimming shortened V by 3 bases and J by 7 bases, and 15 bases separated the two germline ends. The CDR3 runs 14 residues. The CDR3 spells CASSDRGGSSGYTF. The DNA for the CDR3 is TGTGCCAGCAGTGATAGAGGCGGATCGAGTGGCTACACCTTC.

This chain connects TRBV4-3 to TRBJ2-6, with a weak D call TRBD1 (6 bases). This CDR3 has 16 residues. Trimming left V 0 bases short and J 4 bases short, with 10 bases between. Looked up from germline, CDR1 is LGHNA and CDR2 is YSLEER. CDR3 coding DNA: TGCGCCAGCAGCCAAGACCCAGGGGCCGGGGCCAACGTCCTGACTTTC. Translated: CASSQDPGAGANVLTF.

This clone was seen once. This CDR3 reads CASSVGGTGLETQYF. CDR3 nucleotide sequence: TGTGCCAGCAGCGTAGGCGGGACGGGGTTGGAGACCCAGTACTTC. The J gene is TRBJ2-5, the V gene TRBV9, with D possibly TRBD2 on 6 matching bases. CDR1 SGDLS and CDR2 YYNGEE come from the germline V gene. Between the trimmed V and J ends, which lost 0 bases and 5 bases, there was a span of 14 bases. This CDR3 spans 15 amino acids.

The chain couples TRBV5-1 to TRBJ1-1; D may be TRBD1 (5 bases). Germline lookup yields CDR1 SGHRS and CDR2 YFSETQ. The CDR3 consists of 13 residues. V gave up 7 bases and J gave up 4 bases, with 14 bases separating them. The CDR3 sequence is CASLRPGGTEAFF. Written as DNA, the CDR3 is TGCGCCAGCCTCAGACCTGGGGGCACTGAAGCTTTCTTT.